The 21 T cell receptor beta chains presented below share a single source sample, sequenced in a study (TCRdb year 2016). The library was prepared using RT-PCR. The listed sequencing device is Illumina MiSeq. The public reads were run again by TCRdb, first through fastp at Q25 and then through MiXCR, and only productive beta chains were kept. Rows are unified per CDR3 protein, each entry keeping the most common DNA and genes. The sample table holds about 700,000 distinct CDR3 sequences, of which approximately 15% were seen once. The top ten constitute 3.6% of the sample. Specimen: memory CD4+ T cells from blood. The receptors come from a female donor in good health, serving as a healthy control.

V and J are TRBV28 and TRBJ1-2; perhaps TRBD1 as D (5 bases). V was clipped by 5 bases and J by 5 bases, with 12 bases between them. This CDR3 contains 13 residues. Looked up from germline, CDR1 is MDHEN and CDR2 is SYDVKM. Written as DNA, the CDR3 is TGTGCCAGCAGTCCACGACAGCCTTATGGCTACACCTTC. Its translation is CASSPRQPYGYTF.

At least ten counts were recorded for this clonotype. This chain connects TRBV5-1 to TRBJ2-5; D gene uncertain. Per the germline V gene, CDR1 is SGHRS and CDR2 is YFSETQ. The CDR3 contains 13 residues. Trimming removed 3 bases at V and 0 bases at J, with 6 bases between. Here the CDR3 DNA reads TGCGCCAGCAGCTCCTTATACCAAGAGACCCAGTACTTC. Protein product: CASSSLYQETQYF. The variable domain in full, with the rest retrieved from reference TRBV5-1 and TRBJ2-5, is KAGVTQTPRYLIKTRGQQVTLSCSPISGHRSVSWYQQTPGQGLQFLFEYFSETQRNKGNFPGRFSGRQFSNSRSEMNVSTLELGDSALYLCASSSLYQETQYFGPGTRLLVL.

This clonotype has a handful of counts. CDR3 bases: TGCGCCAGCAGCCTCCCGTTGGGTTTTAGTGAAAAACTGTTTTTT. It translates to CASSLPLGFSEKLFF. The chain carries TRBV4-1 and TRBJ1-4, with D uncertain. The length of the CDR3 is 15 residues. V lost 4 bases to trimming and J lost 7 bases, with 16 bases between them. CDR1 is MGHRA, CDR2 YSYEKL, per germline.

V usage is TRBV5-1 and J usage is TRBJ2-7, with unresolved D. CDR1 is SGHRS and CDR2 is YFSETQ in the germline V gene. V lost 3 bases and J lost 0, with 10 bases in between. This CDR3 comprises 14 residues. The CDR3 protein is CASSSIRSSYEQYF. CDR3 sequence (DNA): TGCGCCAGCAGCTCAATACGTAGCTCCTACGAGCAGTACTTC.

This clonotype was found many times. This rearrangement joins TRBV4-3 to TRBJ2-7, with D perhaps TRBD2 (6 bases). Germline loops: CDR1 LGHNA, CDR2 YSLEER. The CDR3 totals 15 residues. Trimming removed 4 bases from V and 6 bases from J, with 19 bases in between. CDR3: CASSREPASEGEQYF. CDR3 nucleotide sequence: TGCGCCAGCAGCCGAGAACCAGCGTCGGAGGGCGAGCAGTACTTC.

The chain is built from TRBV6-2 or TRBV6-3 and TRBJ1-5, with 10 bases that match TRBD1. Germline V gives CDR1 MNHEY, CDR2 SVGEGT. This CDR3 is built from 15 residues. Trimming removed 6 bases from V and 2 bases from J; junction bases left unmatched: 4. Written as DNA, the CDR3 is TGTGCCAGCAGACGCGGGACAGGGGGCAATCAGCCCCAGCATTTT. It translates to CASRRGTGGNQPQHF.

This sequence joins TRBV7-3 and TRBJ2-1; 8 nucleotides agree with TRBD1. The CDR3 is 15 amino acids. V dropped 5 bases and J dropped 0; count of bases not matched to a gene: 3. Germline V gene lookup returns CDR1 SGHTA and CDR2 FQGTGA. For the CDR3, the DNA is TGTGCCAGCAGCCAGGGGGCCAGCTCCTACAATGAGCAGTTCTTC. It codes for CASSQGASSYNEQFF.

The V and J genes are TRBV20-1 and TRBJ1-2; weak D call: TRBD1 (6 bases). Germline CDR1 and CDR2: DFQATT and SNEGSKA (reference sequence). CDR3 size: 15 residues. Trimming left V 0 bases short and J 4 bases short, with 15 bases between. The chain's CDR3 is CSARDGGGLGYGYTF. In DNA form, the CDR3 reads TGCAGTGCTAGAGATGGGGGGGGCCTTGGCTATGGCTACACCTTC.

In its sample, this clonotype was seen a few times. The rearrangement joins TRBV5-6 to TRBJ2-2, with D tentatively TRBD2 (6 bases). The germline V and J ends were trimmed by 6 bases and 2 bases, with 17 bases remaining between them. CDR1 and CDR2 from the germline V gene are SGHDT and YYEEEE. The CDR3 spans 16 residues. The CDR3 is CASKRGRGLNTGELFF. The CDR3 bases are TGTGCCAGCAAGAGAGGGAGAGGACTAAACACCGGGGAGCTGTTTTTT.

The gene calls are TRBV7-9 and TRBJ1-2; no firm D call. This CDR3 contains 15 residues. The V gene lost 4 bases and the J gene lost 3 bases, with 15 bases spanning the gap. Germline V gene lookup returns CDR1 SEHNR and CDR2 FQNEAQ (reference sequence). Written as DNA, the CDR3 is TGTGCCAGCAGCTCCCCACGACCCCCCTACTATGGCTACACCTTC. The encoded protein is CASSSPRPPYYGYTF.

V usage is TRBV10-1 and J usage is TRBJ2-1; unclear D gene. Germline V gene data show CDR1 as WNHNN and CDR2 as SYGVQD (reference sequence). V was clipped by 5 bases and J by 9 bases, with 14 bases between them. This CDR3 has 13 amino acids. The CDR3 DNA follows: TGCGCCAGCAGTACTCTACCAAACATTGAGCAGTTCTTC. Its protein product is CASSTLPNIEQFF.

V and J are TRBV5-1 and TRBJ2-7; TRBD1 matches at 8 bases. The V and J ends lost 2 bases and 0 bases, in that order; junction bases with no gene match: 4. Germline CDR1 reads SGHRS; CDR2 reads YFSETQ. This CDR3 has 15 residues. The CDR3 nucleotides read TGCGCCAGCAGCTTTAACAGGGGGTTCTCCTACGAGCAGTACTTC. Translation gives CASSFNRGFSYEQYF. Full variable domain (rest looked up from reference TRBV5-1 and TRBJ2-7): KAGVTQTPRYLIKTRGQQVTLSCSPISGHRSVSWYQQTPGQGLQFLFEYFSETQRNKGNFPGRFSGRQFSNSRSEMNVSTLELGDSALYLCASSFNRGFSYEQYFGPGTRLTVT.

This rearrangement joins TRBV5-4 to TRBJ2-4; D unclear. This CDR3 comprises 14 residues. V lost 2 bases and J 2 bases, leaving 8 bases between the germline ends. CDR1 is SGHNT and CDR2 is YYREEE in the germline V gene (reference sequence). CDR3 nucleotides: TGTGCCAGCAGCTTCGACGGAACCAAAAACATTCAGTACTTC. Translating it yields CASSFDGTKNIQYF.

V is TRBV7-9 and J is TRBJ2-7, with TRBD1 matching 7 bases. The CDR3 has 15 amino acids. The trim removed 5 bases at V and 7 bases at J, leaving 14 bases unmatched. Germline V lookup: CDR1 SEHNR, CDR2 FQNEAQ (reference sequence). CDR3 region: CASSLTPDRAREQYF. DNA for the CDR3: TGTGCCAGCAGCCTTACACCAGACAGGGCGAGAGAGCAGTACTTC.

This clonotype was recorded a few times. The chain links TRBV7-2 to TRBJ2-3, with TRBD1 matching over 8 bases. J lost 2 bases, V lost 5 bases, and 6 bases had no gene match. CDR1 is SGHTA and CDR2 is FQGNSA in the germline V gene. This CDR3 has 15 residues. In nucleotides, the CDR3 is TGTGCCAGCAGCCGGGGACAGGTTAACACAGATACGCAGTATTTT. Translation gives CASSRGQVNTDTQYF.

V is TRBV20-1 and J is TRBJ2-7; no definite D call. V lost 0 bases and J lost 1, with 10 bases in between. Germline V lookup: CDR1 DFQATT, CDR2 SNEGSKA (reference sequence). CDR3 length: 14 amino acids. The CDR3 here is CSARDLVRSYEQYF. CDR3 coding DNA: TGCAGTGCTAGAGATCTTGTCAGGTCCTACGAGCAGTACTTC.

The table lists this clonotype with a count of one. The chain joins TRBV4-1 to TRBJ2-7; maybe TRBD1 (6 bases). The germline CDR1 and CDR2 sequences are MGHRA and YSYEKL. The CDR3 runs to 16 residues. With 4 bases removed from V and 4 bases from J, the gap between germline ends came to 20 bases. The CDR3 DNA reads as TGCGCCAGCAGCCTATCCTGGGTAGGGGGAGAATACGAGCAGTACTTC. Translating gives CASSLSWVGGEYEQYF.

The table lists this clonotype with a few counts. The chain employs TRBV5-1 and TRBJ1-2; tentatively, D is TRBD1 (6 bases). V lost 2 bases to trimming and J lost 4 bases, with 24 bases between them. This CDR3 is 18 amino acids long. CDR1 is SGHRS, CDR2 YFSETQ, per germline. The CDR3 region has the DNA TGCGCCAGCAGCTTTGGCGTCGGACAGCGCAGTTCCTTCTATGGCTACACCTTC. Translating gives CASSFGVGQRSSFYGYTF.

The rearrangement uses TRBV5-4 and TRBJ2-7, with D maybe TRBD2 (5 bases). Germline V lookup: CDR1 SGHNT, CDR2 YYREEE (reference sequence). The CDR3 covers 13 residues. Trimming stripped 3 bases from V and 6 bases from J, with 13 bases between. The CDR3: CASSSGRVVEQYF. In DNA, the CDR3 is TGTGCCAGCAGCTCCGGGCGGGTTGTCGAGCAGTACTTC.

The chain carries TRBV20-1 and TRBJ1-3; tentative D call: TRBD1 (6 bases). This CDR3 spans 13 amino acids. Trimming took off 4 bases at V and 8 bases at J, with 15 bases between the two ends. The germline V gene encodes CDR1 DFQATT and CDR2 SNEGSKA (reference sequence). In DNA form, the CDR3 reads TGCAGTGCTACCGTACAGGGCGTGGACACCATATATTTT. Protein product: CSATVQGVDTIYF.

This clonotype came up many times. This rearrangement joins TRBV20-1 to TRBJ1-2; D not certain. The CDR3 runs 12 residues. Germline-derived CDR1 and CDR2 are DFQATT and SNEGSKA (reference sequence). Trimming left V 3 bases short and J 2 bases short, with 7 bases between. The CDR3 loop is CSASGRNYGYTF. The DNA for the CDR3 is TGCAGTGCTAGCGGCCGAAACTATGGCTACACCTTC.